This T cell receptor beta chain was captured in a study of T cell repertoires in cytomegalovirus infection. Study as a whole: Carrying CMV and the relevant HLA type showed in public TCR beta signatures. Study outcomes and limitations: Identification of carriers of CMV plus the relevant HLA was achieved through cumulative public TCR beta family frequency. In two of eight donors, the top clonotype was HLA-C-restricted CMV-specific.

Each CDR3 protein is one row after TCRdb ran MiXCR on the reads. The table lists roughly 630,000 distinct CDR3 sequences, 24% of them singletons. Points on this clonotype: Its antigen is not known.

V was clipped by 5 bases and J by 1 base, with 16 bases between them. CDR3 length: 16 residues. Germline lookup yields CDR1 PRHDT and CDR2 FYEKMQ (reference sequence). Sequencing was performed on CD8+ T cells from PBMCs. The source is a human donor in good health (CMV status not recorded). Some clones in this sample may be carry-over from other donors' samples. The chain carries TRBV13 and TRBJ2-3; tentative D call: TRBD2 (5 bases). CDR3 sequence reads: CASSILGGLGTDTQYF. In DNA, the CDR3 is TGTGCCAGCAGCATCCTCGGCGGGTTGGGCACAGATACGCAGTATTTT.